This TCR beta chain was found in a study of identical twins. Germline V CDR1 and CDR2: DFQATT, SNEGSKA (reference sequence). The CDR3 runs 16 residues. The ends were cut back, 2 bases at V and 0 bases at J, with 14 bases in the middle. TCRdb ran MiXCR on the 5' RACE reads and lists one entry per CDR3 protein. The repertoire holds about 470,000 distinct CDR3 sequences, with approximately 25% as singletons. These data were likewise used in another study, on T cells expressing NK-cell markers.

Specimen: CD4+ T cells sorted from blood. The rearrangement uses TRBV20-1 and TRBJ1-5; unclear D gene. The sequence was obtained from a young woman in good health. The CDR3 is CSARYGGLYSNQPQHF. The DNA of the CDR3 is TGCAGTGCTAGATACGGAGGCCTGTATAGCAATCAGCCCCAGCATTTT.